Presented here are 28 T cell receptor beta chains from one specimen sequenced in a study of T-cell memory formation after mild COVID-19. In TCRdb, the 5' RACE reads were re-called with MiXCR into one record per CDR3 protein. This repertoire shows some 120,000 distinct CDR3 sequences, less than 6.5% found once; its top ten account for 2% to 2.5%. The specimen was PBMCs or a T cell subset sorted from them (not recorded which). These receptors were collected from an adult woman who had mild COVID-19 (a few samples of this study predate the infection). Cell type and time point are not known.

This clonotype has ten or more counts. This rearrangement joins TRBV20-1 to TRBJ2-1; a possible D gene is TRBD2 (6 bases). Germline loops: CDR1 DFQATT, CDR2 SNEGSKA (reference sequence). The CDR3 runs 15 residues. V gave up 0 bases and J gave up 7 bases, with 16 bases separating them. Written as DNA, the CDR3 is TGCAGTGCTAGAGATAGGGCGTGGGCGGGGAATGAGCAGTTCTTC. Its translation is CSARDRAWAGNEQFF.

This clonotype was found a few times. The chain is built from TRBV12-3 or TRBV12-4 and TRBJ1-5; perhaps TRBD1 as D (5 bases). CDR3 length: 14 residues. Trimming took 1 base from V and 5 from J, leaving 9 bases between them. The CDR3 spells CASSLGGGHQPQHF. For the CDR3, the DNA is TGTGCCAGCAGTTTAGGGGGGGGACATCAGCCCCAGCATTTT.

V gene TRBV7-2 combines with J gene TRBJ1-3; 7 bases fit TRBD1. The CDR3 is made up of 16 amino acids. V was pared by 3 bases and J by 0 bases, with 5 bases of the junction left unmatched. Germline V gene data show CDR1 as SGHTA and CDR2 as FQGNSA. In nucleotides, the CDR3 is TGTGCCAGCAGCTTGGACAGGCTCTTCTCTGGAAACACCATATATTTT. This gives the protein CASSLDRLFSGNTIYF.

The rearrangement uses TRBV4-1 and TRBJ1-2; D not certain. The CDR3 consists of 15 residues. The V gene lost 1 base and the J gene lost 4 bases, with 13 bases spanning the gap. The germline CDR1 and CDR2 sequences are MGHRA and YSYEKL. CDR3: CASSQVGGPVYGYTF. The CDR3 coding sequence is TGCGCCAGCAGCCAAGTTGGAGGACCCGTCTATGGCTACACCTTC.

Ten or more counts support this clonotype. The chain joins TRBV5-1 to TRBJ2-7, with a possible D match to TRBD1 (5 bases). The CDR3 has 14 residues. In germline, CDR1 is SGHRS, CDR2 YFSETQ. V was clipped by 0 bases and J by 2 bases, with 9 bases between them. CDR3 loop: CASSLVRGPYEQYF. Here the CDR3 DNA reads TGCGCCAGCAGCTTGGTTAGGGGCCCCTACGAGCAGTACTTC.

This rearrangement joins TRBV7-9 to TRBJ2-1; 10 nucleotides line up with TRBD1. With V trimmed by 4 bases and J by 3 bases, 6 bases remained unmatched. This CDR3 contains 16 residues. From germline, CDR1 is SEHNR and CDR2 FQNEAQ (reference sequence). CDR3 residues: CASSSPGQGIYNEQFF. CDR3 DNA sequence: TGTGCCAGCAGCTCTCCGGGACAGGGGATCTACAATGAGCAGTTCTTC. The whole variable domain, remainder taken from reference TRBV7-9 and TRBJ2-1, is DTGVSQNPRHKITKRGQNVTFRCDPISEHNRLYWYRQTLGQGPEFLTYFQNEAQLEKSRLLSDRFSAERPKGSFSTLEIQRTEQGDSAMYLCASSSPGQGIYNEQFFGPGTRLTVL.

This clonotype appeared a few times. The chain has TRBV5-1 and TRBJ1-2; maybe TRBD1 (6 bases). Germline CDR1 reads SGHRS; CDR2 reads YFSETQ. Trimming took 4 bases from V and 8 from J, leaving 18 bases between them. The CDR3 runs to 14 residues. CDR3 DNA: TGCGCCAGCAGCCACGACAGGCCCTCTAAGGGCTACACCTTC. Translated, it gives CASSHDRPSKGYTF.

The J gene is TRBJ1-2, the V gene TRBV29-1, with unresolved D. This CDR3 spans 14 amino acids. The V gene's germline CDR1 is SQVTM and CDR2 ANQGSEA. Trimming cost V 3 bases and J 8 bases, with 19 bases left between them. The CDR3 is CSVDPPSPRYGYTF. The CDR3 DNA follows: TGCAGCGTTGACCCCCCATCTCCGAGATACGGCTACACCTTC.

The sample holds many counts of this clonotype. The CDR3, as DNA: TGTGCCAGTAGTCTGGTAGGTTCCTACGAGCAGTACTTC. As protein: CASSLVGSYEQYF. The chain combines TRBV12-3 or TRBV12-4 with TRBJ2-7; D call uncertain. Trimming cost V 9 bases and J 1 base, with 13 bases left between them. The CDR3 runs to 13 residues.

The rearrangement links TRBV4-1 to TRBJ1-5; 10 bases match TRBD1. V dropped 1 base and J dropped 2; count of bases not matched to a gene: 8. Germline CDR1 MGHRA, CDR2 YSYEKL. The CDR3 covers 18 residues. The CDR3, as DNA: TGCGCCAGCAGCCAAGTCCTGAAAGGGACAGGGGGCAATCAGCCCCAGCATTTT. Its protein is CASSQVLKGTGGNQPQHF.

The genes are TRBV5-1 and TRBJ2-1, with TRBD2 matching 7 bases. The CDR3 has 14 amino acids. Germline CDR1 SGHRS, CDR2 YFSETQ. The V segment lost 2 bases and the J segment 4 bases; nucleotides outside the gene matches: 3. The CDR3 region has the DNA TGCGCCAGCAGCTTACCGGGAGGATACAATGAGCAGTTCTTC. Translating it yields CASSLPGGYNEQFF.

This clonotype was found a few times. This chain joins TRBV19 and TRBJ1-1, with 7 positions matching TRBD1. Germline V gene lookup returns CDR1 LNHDA and CDR2 SQIVND (reference sequence). This CDR3 comprises 19 residues. Germline trimming cut 0 bases from V and 0 bases from J; bases unmatched to any gene: 13. The CDR3 loop is CASSIERARTGIMNTEAFF. The CDR3 region has the DNA TGTGCCAGTAGTATAGAGCGGGCGCGGACAGGCATTATGAACACTGAAGCTTTCTTT.

This clonotype was picked up many times. This may come from a read error, since a much larger clone is one base off. The V gene is TRBV6-5, the J gene TRBJ2-2; D is unclear. The CDR3 sequence is 13 residues long. Looked up from germline, CDR1 is MNHEY and CDR2 is SVGAGI. Trimming left V 7 bases short and J 5 bases short, with 11 bases between. CDR3 sequence reads: CASTTIGTGELFF. For the CDR3, the DNA is TGTGCCAGCACAACTATCGGGACCGGGGAGCTGTTTTTT.

This clonotype has a handful of counts. The J gene is TRBJ1-2, the V gene TRBV12-3 or TRBV12-4; tentatively, D is TRBD1 (5 bases). With 1 base removed from V and 8 bases from J, the gap between germline ends came to 8 bases. The CDR3 consists of 12 residues. The CDR3 region is CASSLEGLGYTF. Written as DNA, the CDR3 is TGTGCCAGCAGTTTAGAGGGGCTGGGCTACACCTTC.

This clonotype occurred many times. The rearrangement links TRBV4-3 to TRBJ2-3; maybe TRBD1 (6 bases). The germline CDR1 and CDR2 sequences are LGHNA and YSLEER. Trimming took 1 base from V and 0 from J, leaving 8 bases between them. CDR3 length: 15 residues. CDR3 sequence: CASSQGTVSTDTQYF. In DNA, the CDR3 is TGCGCCAGCAGCCAAGGGACAGTTAGCACAGATACGCAGTATTTT.

This clonotype has just a few counts. The rearrangement joins TRBV6-5 to TRBJ1-2; the D gene is possibly TRBD1 (5 bases). V was clipped by 4 bases and J by 0 bases, with 12 bases between them. This CDR3 is 15 amino acids long. Germline V gives CDR1 MNHEY, CDR2 SVGAGI. The CDR3 is CASSSAGTPNYGYTF. For the CDR3, the DNA is TGTGCCAGCAGTTCCGCCGGGACTCCTAACTATGGCTACACCTTC.

This clonotype was detected ten times or more. The chain employs TRBV30 and TRBJ1-2; D gene unclear. The CDR3 has 13 amino acids. Looked up from germline, CDR1 is GTSNPN and CDR2 is SVGIG (reference sequence). The V end was cut by 2 bases, the J end by 2 bases, with 9 bases between. CDR3 in DNA: TGTGCCTGGAGTCCTTCAGAGAACTATGGCTACACCTTC. It codes for CAWSPSENYGYTF. The full variable domain, in which reference TRBV30 and TRBJ1-2 provide the parts outside the CDR3, is SQTIHQWPATLVQPVGSPLSLECTVEGTSNPNLYWYRQAAGRGLQLLFYSVGIGQISSEVPQNLSASRPQDRQFILSSKKLLLSDSGFYLCAWSPSENYGYTFGSGTRLTVV.

V and J are TRBV5-4 and TRBJ1-1; a possible D gene is TRBD1 (6 bases). Between the trimmed V and J ends, which lost 0 bases and 5 bases, there was a span of 14 bases. Per germline, CDR1 SGHNT and CDR2 YYREEE (reference sequence). The CDR3 consists of 15 residues. DNA for the CDR3: TGTGCCAGCAGCTTGGTTGGGGGGGCGCATACTGAAGCTTTCTTT. It translates to CASSLVGGAHTEAFF.

This clonotype was found a few times. V usage is TRBV4-1 and J usage is TRBJ2-3; the match to TRBD2 covers 13 bases. Germline loops: CDR1 MGHRA, CDR2 YSYEKL. The CDR3 is 16 residues long. Unmatched junction bases numbered 9, after V lost 6 bases and J lost 6 bases. CDR3 amino acids: CASSLTSGGVADTQYF. DNA of the CDR3: TGCGCCAGCAGTCTTACTAGCGGGGGGGTCGCGGATACGCAGTATTTT.

This clonotype was recorded many times. The rearrangement uses TRBV18 and TRBJ2-1; D is uncertain. Per germline, CDR1 KGHSH and CDR2 LQKENI. V lost 4 bases to trimming and J lost 5 bases, with 6 bases between them. This CDR3 is built from 12 residues. The CDR3 DNA sequence: TGTGCCAGCTCACAGGCAGACAATGAGCAGTTCTTC. Encoded protein: CASSQADNEQFF.

Turning to this clonotype: A read error is possible here, since a much larger clone lies one base away. The V gene is TRBV30, the J gene TRBJ2-7; 13 nucleotides align to TRBD2. This CDR3 spans 17 amino acids. CDR1 and CDR2 from the germline V gene are GTSNPN and SVGIG (reference sequence). The chain's CDR3 is CASEPGLAGSTGYEQNF. The CDR3 DNA reads TGTGCCTCGGAGCCGGGACTAGCGGGAAGTACGGGCTACGAGCAGAACTTC.

This clonotype was detected only a few times. The chain has TRBV5-1 and TRBJ1-5; D not certain. With 2 bases removed from V and 2 bases from J, the gap between germline ends came to 11 bases. This CDR3 has 15 residues. Germline CDR1 and CDR2: SGHRS and YFSETQ. The CDR3 sequence: CASSLGACCNQPQHF. As DNA, the CDR3 is TGCGCCAGCAGCTTAGGAGCATGCTGCAATCAGCCCCAGCATTTT.

This clonotype was detected ten times or more. The gene calls are TRBV9 and TRBJ1-1, with D perhaps matching TRBD1 (6 bases). The germline V and J ends were trimmed by 7 bases and 1 base, with 14 bases remaining between them. CDR1 SGDLS and CDR2 YYNGEE come from the germline V gene. The CDR3 is made up of 14 amino acids. The CDR3 loop is CASGRGTTNTEAFF. The CDR3 DNA reads TGTGCCAGCGGAAGAGGGACAACGAACACTGAAGCTTTCTTT.

This clonotype was counted at least ten times. The chain is built from TRBV12-3 or TRBV12-4 and TRBJ1-2; D might be TRBD1 (5 bases). The CDR3 extends over 14 amino acids. V was cut by 5 bases and J by 8 bases, with 18 bases left in between. The chain's CDR3 is CASSPWDYLGGYTF. Written as DNA, the CDR3 is TGTGCCAGCAGTCCCTGGGACTACCTGGGAGGCTACACCTTC.

V usage is TRBV12-3 or TRBV12-4 and J usage is TRBJ2-1; D is undetermined. Trimming stripped 6 bases from V and 4 bases from J, with 10 bases between. The CDR3 totals 13 residues. The DNA for the CDR3 is TGTGCCAGCAGCACGCGAGAGTACAATGAGCAGTTCTTC. This gives the protein CASSTREYNEQFF.

This clonotype has a handful of counts. This chain uses TRBV3-1 with TRBJ2-7; D gene unclear. The CDR3 spans 19 residues. The ends were cut back, 0 bases at V and 0 bases at J, with 21 bases in the middle. Germline V CDR1 and CDR2: LGHDT, YNNKEL (reference sequence). The CDR3 DNA follows: TGTGCCAGCAGCCAAGATCCGACCGGGTACTCCCCGAGCTCCTACGAGCAGTACTTC. It translates to CASSQDPTGYSPSSYEQYF.

This clonotype was recorded a few times. The chain recombines TRBV12-3 or TRBV12-4 with TRBJ2-5; unclear D gene. CDR3 size: 13 residues. V shed 5 bases and J shed 5 bases, with 12 bases lying between them. The CDR3 bases are TGTGCCAGCAGTCCACCAAACGGGGAGACCCAGTACTTC. Translation: CASSPPNGETQYF.

The table lists this clonotype with many counts. This chain uses TRBV12-3 or TRBV12-4 with TRBJ2-7; 8 bases line up with TRBD1. The CDR3 covers 12 residues. V shed 6 bases and J 4 bases; nucleotides not matched to a gene: 2. The CDR3 region is CASSRTGYEQYF. DNA of the CDR3: TGTGCCAGCAGCCGGACAGGGTACGAGCAGTACTTC.